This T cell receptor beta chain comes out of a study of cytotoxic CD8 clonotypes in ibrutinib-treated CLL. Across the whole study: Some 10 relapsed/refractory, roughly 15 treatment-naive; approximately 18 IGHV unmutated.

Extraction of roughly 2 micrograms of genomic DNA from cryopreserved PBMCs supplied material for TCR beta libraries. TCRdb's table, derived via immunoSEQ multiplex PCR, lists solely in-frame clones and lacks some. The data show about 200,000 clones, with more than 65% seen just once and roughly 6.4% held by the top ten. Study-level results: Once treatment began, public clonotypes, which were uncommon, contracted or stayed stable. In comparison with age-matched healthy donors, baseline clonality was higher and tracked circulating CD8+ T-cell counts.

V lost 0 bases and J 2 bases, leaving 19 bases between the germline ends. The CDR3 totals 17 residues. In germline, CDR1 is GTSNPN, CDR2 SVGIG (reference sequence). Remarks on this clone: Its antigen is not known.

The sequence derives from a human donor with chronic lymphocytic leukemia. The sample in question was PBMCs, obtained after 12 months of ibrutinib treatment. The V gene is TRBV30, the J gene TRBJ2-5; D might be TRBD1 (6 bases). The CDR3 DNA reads TGTGCCTGGAGTGTACGGGACACATGGACAGCACAAGAGACCCAGTACTTC. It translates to CAWSVRDTWTAQETQYF.